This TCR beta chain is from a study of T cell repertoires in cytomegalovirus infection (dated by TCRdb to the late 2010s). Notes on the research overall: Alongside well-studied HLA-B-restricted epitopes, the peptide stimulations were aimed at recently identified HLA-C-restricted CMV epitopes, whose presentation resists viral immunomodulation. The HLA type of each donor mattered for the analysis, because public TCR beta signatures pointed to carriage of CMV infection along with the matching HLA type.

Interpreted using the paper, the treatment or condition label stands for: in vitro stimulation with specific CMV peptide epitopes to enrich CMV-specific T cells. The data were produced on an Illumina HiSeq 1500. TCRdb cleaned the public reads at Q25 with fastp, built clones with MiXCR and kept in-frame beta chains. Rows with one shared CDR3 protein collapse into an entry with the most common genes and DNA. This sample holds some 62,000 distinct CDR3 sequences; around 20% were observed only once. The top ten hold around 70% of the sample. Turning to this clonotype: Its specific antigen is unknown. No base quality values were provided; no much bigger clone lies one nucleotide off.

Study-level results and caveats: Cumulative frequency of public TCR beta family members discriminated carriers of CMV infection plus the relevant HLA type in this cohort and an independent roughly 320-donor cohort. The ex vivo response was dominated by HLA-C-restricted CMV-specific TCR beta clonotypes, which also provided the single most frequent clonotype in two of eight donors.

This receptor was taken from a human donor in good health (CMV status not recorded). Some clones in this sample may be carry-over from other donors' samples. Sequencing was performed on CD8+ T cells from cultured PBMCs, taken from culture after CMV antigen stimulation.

Here is the DNA: TGTGCCAGCAGTTCACCACCCTCTAGTTACTATATGAACACTGAAGCTTTCTTT. Its translation reads: CASSSPPSSYYMNTEAFF. The chain couples TRBV12-3 or TRBV12-4 to TRBJ1-1, with the identity of the D gene unclear. The CDR3 sequence holds 18 residues, the cysteine and phenylalanine included. CDR3 DNA only is kept here, 54 bases in frame from base 1. V is cut by 4 bases and J by 0 bases, and the space between the germline ends is 21 bases.